A selection of T cell receptor beta chains follows, all from one sample in a study of OX40 agonist ivuxolimab in advanced cancers. TCRdb's table, derived via immunoSEQ multiplex PCR, lists solely in-frame clones and lacks some. The data show tens of thousands of clones, about 89% seen once. The material was CD4+ or CD8+ T cells sorted from blood, obtained in a trial of the OX40 agonist ivuxolimab. These receptors all come from an adult with an advanced solid tumor such as melanoma, head and neck, liver or kidney cancer. Each CDR3 is given with its conserved first and last residue. D genes are given only for firm matches. Size is omitted from some rows. Given values are once, few, many or a class for expanded clones.

TRBJ1-2 TRBV30 - - CAWSATLNYGYTF
TRBJ2-1 TRBV7-2 - - CASREGIYEQFF
TRBJ1-4 TRBV6-4 - - CASTKGRGGKQGSNEKLFF
TRBJ1-2 TRBV4-1 - - CASRLGDGGGSYGYTF
TRBJ2-1 TRBV7-9 - - CASSFTGFYNEQFF
TRBJ1-1 TRBV6-1 - TRBD1 CASSAGRVGSSGGQTEAFF
TRBJ1-2 TRBV9 - TRBD1 CASSVRDSGSYGYTF
TRBJ2-5 TRBV19 - TRBD1 CASSVRGQTKETQYF
TRBJ1-6 TRBV2 - - CASRGQRNSPLHF
TRBJ2-1 TRBV27 - TRBD2 CASRGLAGDNEQFF
TRBJ2-5 TRBV5-6 - - CASSLNWETQYF
TRBJ1-1 TRBV2 - - CASSDFVVGTEAFF
TRBJ2-7 TRBV2 - TRBD2 CASREGLASYEQYF
TRBJ2-2 TRBV4-2 - TRBD1 CASSQQPPGQGIAGELFF
TRBJ2-6 TRBV9 - - CATGRAGINNVLTF
TRBJ1-3 TRBV6-6 - - CASSLVQSSGNTIYF
TRBJ2-7 TRBV30 - - CAWRKLSPEQYF
TRBJ1-5 TRBV18 - - CASSLLDTGGNQPQHF
TRBJ2-1 TRBV27 - TRBD1 CASKLSGQGYNEQFF
TRBJ2-2 TRBV18 once TRBD1 CASSPPQGANTGELFF
TRBJ1-1 TRBV7-2 - - CASSKQQGLNTEAFF
TRBJ1-1 TRBV7-2 - - CASSPKNTEAFF
TRBJ1-2 TRBV4-2 - TRBD1 CASSPLSKGGFPGYTF
TRBJ2-7 TRBV7-9 - - CASSLARTDTYEQYF